The subject of this entry is one T cell receptor beta chain. Its specificity is unknown. This sample was included in a study of T cell responses to AZD1222 COVID-19 vaccine. Whole-study results and caveats: Across the whole spike, CD4 TCRs peaked at regions 160-218 and 743-854. Per reports, nearly half of all spike-specific TCRs target regions that are unmutated in variants. Seropositive status at baseline applied to only five or six AZD1222 recipients.

Germline V gives CDR1 DFQATT, CDR2 SNEGSKA (reference sequence). CDR3 length: 11 residues. V was clipped by 6 bases and J by 9 bases, with 12 bases between them. The table came from immunoSEQ multiplex PCR; TCRdb's copy has only in-frame clones and leaves some out. Of roughly 180,000 clones listed, roughly 92% are singletons. Both about-4-week and about-12-week second-dose recipients were combined. The sequencing used peripheral blood, collected 28 days after the second AZD1222 dose. The clonotype comes from an adult who received the AZD1222 COVID-19 vaccine. The chain links TRBV20-1 to TRBJ2-1; D gene uncertain. CDR3 region: CSAPRDAEQFF. CDR3 DNA sequence: TGCAGTGCACCCCGAGATGCTGAGCAGTTCTTC.